The 18 T cell receptor beta chains given below trace back to one sample, sequenced in a study of blood T cells in healthy people across ages. Alongside a J-beta primer mix, a sample-barcoded 5' primer served in a second PCR lasting about 7 to 11 cycles. Each CDR3 protein is one row after TCRdb ran MiXCR on the 5' RACE reads. This repertoire shows 600,000 to 650,000 distinct CDR3 sequences, under 70% found once; its top ten account for approximately 37%. Material for sequencing was blood. These TCRs come from a man in his sixties in good health.

This chain connects TRBV6-2 or TRBV6-3 to TRBJ2-5; D gene uncertain. V gave up 0 bases and J gave up 2 bases, with 13 bases separating them. The germline V gene encodes CDR1 MNHEY and CDR2 SVGEGT. This CDR3 has 16 residues. The CDR3 nucleotides read TGTGCCAGCAGTTACTCACACCCACCTAAACAAGAGACCCAGTACTTC. As protein: CASSYSHPPKQETQYF.

A word on this clonotype: The junction differs from germline at one of its ends, possibly a read error. The rearrangement uses TRBV2 and TRBJ2-5; TRBD2 matches 12 bases. Germline values: CDR1 SNHLY, CDR2 FYNNEI. The CDR3 length is 16 residues. The CDR3 loop reads CASSEARLAGGETLYF. The CDR3 DNA reads TGTGCCAGCAGTGAAGCACGGCTAGCGGGAGGGGAGACCCTGTACTTC.

The rearrangement uses TRBV6-2 or TRBV6-3 and TRBJ2-5; 7 nucleotides match TRBD2. The J call may be in error: the DNA end matches TRBJ2-7 better. CDR3 length equals 14 residues. CDR1 is MNHEY, CDR2 SVGEGT, per germline. DNA of the CDR3: TGTGCCAGCAGCCCTAGCGGATACTCCTACGAGCAGTACTTC. It translates to CASSPSGYSYEQYF.

The chain is built from TRBV9 and TRBJ2-1, with D tentatively TRBD2 (5 bases). Trimming stripped 10 bases from V and 0 bases from J, with 8 bases between. Germline values: CDR1 SGDLS, CDR2 YYNGEE. CDR3 length equals 12 residues. The CDR3: CASGVSYNEQFF. The CDR3 DNA reads as TGTGCCTCCGGGGTCTCCTACAATGAGCAGTTCTTC.

This chain uses TRBV6-1 with TRBJ1-2, with 10 bases aligning to TRBD1. The V gene end was trimmed by 8 bases and the J gene end by 4 bases; junction bases not matched to a gene: 7. From germline, CDR1 is MNHNS and CDR2 SASEGT. The CDR3 has 14 amino acids. The CDR3 is CASGSGTGAYGYTF. The CDR3 nucleotides read TGTGCCAGCGGATCCGGGACAGGGGCCTATGGCTACACCTTC.

The chain uses TRBV4-2 and TRBJ2-3, with 10 nucleotides matching TRBD2. This CDR3 contains 19 residues. Germline CDR1 LGHNA, CDR2 YNFKEQ. The V segment lost 4 bases and the J segment 0 bases; nucleotides outside the gene matches: 13. CDR3 sequence: CASSRLNPIAGGSTDTQYF. The CDR3 nucleotides read TGTGCCAGCAGCCGACTAAACCCAATAGCGGGGGGAAGCACAGATACGCAGTATTTT.

The rearrangement joins TRBV15 to TRBJ2-1; 7 bases fit TRBD1. In germline, CDR1 is LNHNV, CDR2 YYDKDF (reference sequence). V shed 3 bases, J shed 6 bases, and the junction held 5 bases outside the gene matches. The length of the CDR3 is 14 residues. The CDR3 DNA sequence: TGTGCCACCAGCAGCCGACAGGGTTTCAATGAGCAGTTCTTC. Its translation: CATSSRQGFNEQFF.

The V and J genes are TRBV2 and TRBJ2-1, with D possibly being TRBD2 (6 bases). Per germline, CDR1 SNHLY and CDR2 FYNNEI. The CDR3 is 14 residues long. Trimming removed 1 base from V and 10 bases from J, with 14 bases in between. In DNA, the CDR3 is TGTGCCAGCAGTGAAGTCGGGGCGGCGGGGGAGCAGTTCTTC. Its protein product is CASSEVGAAGEQFF.

This clonotype is a singleton in its sample. V and J are TRBV10-3 and TRBJ2-3; the D gene is possibly TRBD2 (6 bases). V lost 0 bases and J 3 bases, leaving 13 bases between the germline ends. CDR1 and CDR2 (germline): ENHRY, SYGVKD. The length of the CDR3 is 16 residues. This CDR3 is CAISESEGRGTDTQYF. Written as DNA, the CDR3 is TGTGCCATCAGTGAGTCGGAGGGGCGTGGGACAGATACGCAGTATTTT.

The chain recombines TRBV7-2 with TRBJ2-1; tentative D call: TRBD1 (6 bases). This CDR3 comprises 15 residues. With 1 base removed from V and 0 bases from J, the gap between germline ends came to 7 bases. CDR1 is SGHTA, CDR2 FQGNSA, per germline. In nucleotides, the CDR3 is TGTGCCAGCAGCTTAGGGGGGCTCTCCTACAATGAGCAGTTCTTC. This sequence encodes CASSLGGLSYNEQFF.

The chain joins TRBV20-1 to TRBJ2-4, with 8 positions matching TRBD2. Germline assignment: CDR1 DFQATT and CDR2 SNEGSKA (reference sequence). J lost 4 bases, V lost 4 bases, and 12 bases had no gene match. CDR3 length: 16 residues. The chain's CDR3 is CSATARAGGRKNIQYF. CDR3 nucleotide sequence: TGCAGTGCTACCGCCCGGGCGGGGGGCCGAAAAAACATTCAGTACTTC.

This chain joins TRBV29-1 and TRBJ1-5; D possibly corresponds to TRBD1 (5 bases). The germline V and J ends were trimmed by 6 bases and 3 bases, with 12 bases remaining between them. The CDR3 loop spans 13 amino acids. Germline V gives CDR1 SQVTM, CDR2 ANQGSEA. Here the CDR3 reads CSVTQGYNQPQHF. The DNA for the CDR3 is TGCAGCGTGACCCAGGGTTACAATCAGCCCCAGCATTTT. The whole variable domain, remainder taken from reference TRBV29-1 and TRBJ1-5, is SAVISQKPSRDICQRGTSLTIQCQVDSQVTMMFWYRQQPGQSLTLIATANQGSEATYESGFVIDKFPISRPNLTFSTLTVSNMSPEDSSIYLCSVTQGYNQPQHFGDGTRLSIL.

About this clonotype itself: An end of the junction does not agree with germline; a read error may underlie this. This rearrangement joins TRBV12-3 or TRBV12-4 to TRBJ2-3; D is unresolved. CDR3 length: 14 amino acids. The CDR3 loop is CPSSLDPSTDTQYF. Written as DNA, the CDR3 is TGTCCCAGCAGTTTAGACCCTAGCACAGATACGCAGTATTTT.

This clonotype was detected only a few times. J is TRBJ2-7 and V is TRBV5-6; 10 nucleotides agree with TRBD1. The tail of the sequence fits TRBJ2-5 better, so the J call may be wrong. The CDR3 is made up of 17 amino acids. The germline V gene has CDR1 SGHDT and CDR2 YYEEEE. The CDR3 sequence is CASSLWLWDRGRETQYF. In DNA, the CDR3 is TGTGCCAGCAGCTTGTGGTTGTGGGACAGGGGAAGAGAGACCCAGTACTTC.

V gene TRBV5-1 combines with J gene TRBJ2-7; TRBD1 aligns across 10 bases. The germline V gene encodes CDR1 SGHRS and CDR2 YFSETQ. This CDR3 contains 14 residues. Trimming took 4 bases from V and 3 from J; bases not matched to a gene: 4. CDR3 in amino acids: CASSGGQGDYEQYF. The CDR3 DNA reads as TGCGCCAGCAGCGGCGGACAGGGGGACTACGAGCAGTACTTC.

This clonotype turned up a few times. This rearrangement joins TRBV7-2 to TRBJ2-1, with 16 bases lining up with TRBD2. Trimming took 6 bases from V and 4 from J; bases not matched to a gene: 6. The CDR3 is 17 residues long. The V gene's germline CDR1 is SGHTA and CDR2 FQGNSA. The CDR3 region has the DNA TGTGCCAGCAGTCCCGGGACTAGCGGGGGGGTGTACAATGAGCAGTTCTTC. Amino acid sequence: CASSPGTSGGVYNEQFF.

In its sample, this clonotype was seen a few times. The V call is TRBV7-2, the J call TRBJ2-1; 8 bases fit TRBD2. CDR1 SGHTA and CDR2 FQGNSA come from the germline V gene. The CDR3 totals 15 residues. The V and J ends lost 4 bases and 2 bases, in that order; junction bases with no gene match: 4. CDR3 residues: CASSYSGATYNEQFF. CDR3 DNA sequence: TGTGCCAGCAGCTATAGCGGGGCGACCTACAATGAGCAGTTCTTC.

This chain connects TRBV15 to TRBJ2-5, with 13 bases lining up with TRBD2. This CDR3 is built from 18 residues. The V and J ends lost 8 bases and 0 bases, in that order; junction bases with no gene match: 12. Germline V lookup: CDR1 LNHNV, CDR2 YYDKDF (reference sequence). CDR3 protein: CATGGRLAGGPNQETQYF. CDR3 sequence (DNA): TGTGCCACCGGGGGCAGACTAGCGGGGGGACCTAACCAAGAGACCCAGTACTTC.